This paragraph covers one T cell receptor (beta chain) sequence. The repertoire was sequenced with immunoSEQ multiplex PCR; TCRdb's copy has only in-frame clones and lacks some. Of 21,000 or so clones in the sample, 55% to 70% were seen once. The CDR3 covers 16 residues. Germline-derived CDR1 and CDR2 are SGHRS and YFSETQ. V lost 1 base to trimming and J lost 1 base, with 12 bases between them. This entry belongs to a study of graft-versus-host responses after intestinal transplantation. Sequenced material: alloreactive CD4+ T cells from a mixed lymphocyte reaction culture, taken before intestinal transplant. Regarding subset: CFSE-low proliferating T cells sorted from roughly six-day pre-transplant mixed lymphocyte reaction (GvH or HvG direction). The sequence was collected from a human patient who received an intestinal transplant. J is TRBJ2-1 and V is TRBV5-1; TRBD1 might be the D (7 bases). The CDR3, as DNA: TGCGCCAGCAGCTTGCAGGGGGAGGCGTCCTACAATGAGCAGTTCTTC. The encoded protein is CASSLQGEASYNEQFF.